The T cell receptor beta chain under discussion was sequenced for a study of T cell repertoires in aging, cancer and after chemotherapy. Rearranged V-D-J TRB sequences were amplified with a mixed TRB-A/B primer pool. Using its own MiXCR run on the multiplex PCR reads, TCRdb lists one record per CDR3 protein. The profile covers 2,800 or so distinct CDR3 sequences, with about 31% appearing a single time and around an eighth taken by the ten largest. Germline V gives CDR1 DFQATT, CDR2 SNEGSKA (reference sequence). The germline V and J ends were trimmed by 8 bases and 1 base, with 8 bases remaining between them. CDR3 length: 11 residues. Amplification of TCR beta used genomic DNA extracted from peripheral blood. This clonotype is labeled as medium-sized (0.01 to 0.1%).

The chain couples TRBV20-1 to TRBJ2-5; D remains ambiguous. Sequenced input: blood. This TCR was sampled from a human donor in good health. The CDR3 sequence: CSSGLQETQYF. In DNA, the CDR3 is TGCAGTTCGGGTCTCCAAGAGACCCAGTACTTC.